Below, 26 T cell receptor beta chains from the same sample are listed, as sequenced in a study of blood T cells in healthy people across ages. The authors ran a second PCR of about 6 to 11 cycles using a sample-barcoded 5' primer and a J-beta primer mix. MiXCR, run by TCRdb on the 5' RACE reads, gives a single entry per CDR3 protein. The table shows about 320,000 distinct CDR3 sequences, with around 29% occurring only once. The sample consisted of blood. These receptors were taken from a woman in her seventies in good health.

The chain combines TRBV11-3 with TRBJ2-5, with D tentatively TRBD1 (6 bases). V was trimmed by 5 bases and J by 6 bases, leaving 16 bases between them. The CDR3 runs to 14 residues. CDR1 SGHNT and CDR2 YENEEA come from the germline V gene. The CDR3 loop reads CASSVTGSAKTQYF. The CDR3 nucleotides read TGTGCCAGCAGCGTAACAGGGTCGGCGAAGACCCAGTACTTC.

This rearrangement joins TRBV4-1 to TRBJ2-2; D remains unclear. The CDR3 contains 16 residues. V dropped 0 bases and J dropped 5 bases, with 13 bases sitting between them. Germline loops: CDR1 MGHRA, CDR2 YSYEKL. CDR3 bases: TGCGCCAGCAGCCAAGATGGCGCCCGATCGACCGGGGAGCTGTTTTTT. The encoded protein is CASSQDGARSTGELFF.

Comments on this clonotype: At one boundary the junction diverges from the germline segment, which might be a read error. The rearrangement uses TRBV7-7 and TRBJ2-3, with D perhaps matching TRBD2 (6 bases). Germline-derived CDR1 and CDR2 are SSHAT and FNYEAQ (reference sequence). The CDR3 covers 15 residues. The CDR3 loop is CASSLRGGDTDTQYF. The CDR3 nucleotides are TGTGCTAGCAGCTTAAGGGGCGGGGACACAGATACGCAGTATTTT.

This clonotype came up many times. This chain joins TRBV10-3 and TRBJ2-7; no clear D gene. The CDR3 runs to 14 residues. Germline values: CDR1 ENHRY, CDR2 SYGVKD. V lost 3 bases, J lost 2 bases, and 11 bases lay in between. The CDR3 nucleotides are TGTGCCATCAGTGATGGTCAGGTACCCTACGAGCAGTACTTC. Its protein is CAISDGQVPYEQYF.

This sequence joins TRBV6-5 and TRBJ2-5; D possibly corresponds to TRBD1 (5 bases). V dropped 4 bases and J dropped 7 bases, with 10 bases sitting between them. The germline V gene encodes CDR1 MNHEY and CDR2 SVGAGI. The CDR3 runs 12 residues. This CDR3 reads CASSSAQGTQYF. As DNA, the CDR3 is TGTGCCAGCAGTTCCGCGCAGGGGACCCAGTACTTC.

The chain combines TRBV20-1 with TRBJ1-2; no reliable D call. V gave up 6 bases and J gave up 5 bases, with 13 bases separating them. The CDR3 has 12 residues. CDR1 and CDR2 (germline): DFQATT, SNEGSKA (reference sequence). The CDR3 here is CSALGRTYGYTF. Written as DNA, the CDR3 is TGCAGTGCCTTGGGGAGAACATATGGCTACACCTTC.

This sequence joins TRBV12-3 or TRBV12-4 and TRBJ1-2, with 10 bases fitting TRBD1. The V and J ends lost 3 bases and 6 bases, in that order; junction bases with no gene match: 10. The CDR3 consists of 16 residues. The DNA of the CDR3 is TGTGCCAGCAGTTTGGAGACAGGGGGCTTTAGCGATGGCTACACCTTC. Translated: CASSLETGGFSDGYTF.

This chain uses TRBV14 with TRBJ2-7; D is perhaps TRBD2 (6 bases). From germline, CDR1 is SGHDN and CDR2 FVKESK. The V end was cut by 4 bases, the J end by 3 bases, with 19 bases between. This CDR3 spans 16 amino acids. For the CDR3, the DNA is TGTGCCAGCAGCCTCTTAACGGAGGGGACGCACTACGAGCAGTACTTC. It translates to CASSLLTEGTHYEQYF.

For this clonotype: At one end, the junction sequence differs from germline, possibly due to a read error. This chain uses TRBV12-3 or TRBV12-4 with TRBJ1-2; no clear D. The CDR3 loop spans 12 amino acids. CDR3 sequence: CASSFEYSNGIF. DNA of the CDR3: TGTGCCAGCAGTTTTGAGTATTCGAACGGCATCTTC.

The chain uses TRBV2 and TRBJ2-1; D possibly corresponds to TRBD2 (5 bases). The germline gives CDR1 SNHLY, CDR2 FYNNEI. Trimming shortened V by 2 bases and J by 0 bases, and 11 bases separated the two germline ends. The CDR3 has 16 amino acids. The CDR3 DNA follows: TGTGCCAGCAGTGAACCCAGCGGAAGCTCCTACAATGAGCAGTTCTTC. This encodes CASSEPSGSSYNEQFF.

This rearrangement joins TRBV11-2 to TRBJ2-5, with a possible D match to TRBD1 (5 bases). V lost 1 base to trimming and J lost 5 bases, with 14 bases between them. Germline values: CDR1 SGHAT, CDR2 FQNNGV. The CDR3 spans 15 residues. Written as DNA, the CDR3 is TGTGCCAGCAGCTTAGTGGGTAGGAGACAGGAGACCCAGTACTTC. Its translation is CASSLVGRRQETQYF.

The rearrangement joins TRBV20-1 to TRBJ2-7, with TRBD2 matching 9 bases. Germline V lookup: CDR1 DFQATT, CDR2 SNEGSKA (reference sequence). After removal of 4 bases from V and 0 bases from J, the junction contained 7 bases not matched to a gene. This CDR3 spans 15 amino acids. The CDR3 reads CSATVSSGSSYEQYF. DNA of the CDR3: TGCAGTGCTACAGTTAGTAGCGGGAGCTCCTACGAGCAGTACTTC.

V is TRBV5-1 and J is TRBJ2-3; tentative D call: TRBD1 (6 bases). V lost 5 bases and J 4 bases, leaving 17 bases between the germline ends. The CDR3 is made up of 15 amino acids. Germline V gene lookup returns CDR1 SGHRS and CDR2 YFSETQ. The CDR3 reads CASRSIQGLADTQYF. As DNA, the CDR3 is TGCGCCAGCAGGTCCATCCAGGGGCTGGCAGATACGCAGTATTTT.

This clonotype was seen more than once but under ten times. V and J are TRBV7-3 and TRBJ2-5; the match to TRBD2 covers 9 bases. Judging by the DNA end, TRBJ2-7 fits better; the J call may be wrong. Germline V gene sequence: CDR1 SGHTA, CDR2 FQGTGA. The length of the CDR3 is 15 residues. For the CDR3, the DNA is TGTGCCAGCAGCATAGGGGCGGGAGGGTCGTACGAGCAGTACTTC. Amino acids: CASSIGAGGSYEQYF.

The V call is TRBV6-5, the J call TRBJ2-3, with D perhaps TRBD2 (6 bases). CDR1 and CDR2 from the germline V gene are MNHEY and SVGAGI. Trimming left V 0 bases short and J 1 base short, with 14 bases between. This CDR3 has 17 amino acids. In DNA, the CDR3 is TGTGCCAGCAGTTACTCGGAGCGGGCCGGCCGCACAGATACGCAGTATTTT. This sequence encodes CASSYSERAGRTDTQYF.

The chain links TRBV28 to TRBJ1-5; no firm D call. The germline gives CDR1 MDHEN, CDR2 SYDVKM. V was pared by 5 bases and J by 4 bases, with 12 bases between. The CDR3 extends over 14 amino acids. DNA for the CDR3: TGTGCCAGCAGTCAGCCGTCGGGGAATCAGCCCCAGCATTTT. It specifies CASSQPSGNQPQHF.

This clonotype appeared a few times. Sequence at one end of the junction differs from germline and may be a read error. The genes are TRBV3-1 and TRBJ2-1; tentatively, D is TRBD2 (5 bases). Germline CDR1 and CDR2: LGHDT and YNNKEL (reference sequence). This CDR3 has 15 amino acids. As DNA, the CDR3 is TGTGCCAGCAGCCAAAGGTCTGTTCAGGCTAGCCCCCAGGTCTTC. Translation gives CASSQRSVQASPQVF.

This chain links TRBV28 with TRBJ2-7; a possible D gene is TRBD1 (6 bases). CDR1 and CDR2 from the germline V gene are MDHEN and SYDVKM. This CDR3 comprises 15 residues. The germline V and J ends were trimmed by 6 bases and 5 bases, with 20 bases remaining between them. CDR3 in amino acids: CASRLPQGVGNEQYF. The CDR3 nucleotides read TGTGCCAGCAGGTTGCCACAGGGTGTGGGCAACGAGCAGTACTTC.

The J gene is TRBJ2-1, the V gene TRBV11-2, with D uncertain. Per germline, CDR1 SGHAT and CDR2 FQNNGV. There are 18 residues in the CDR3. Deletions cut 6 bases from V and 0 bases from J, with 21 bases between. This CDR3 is CASSPDWLAVSSYNEQFF. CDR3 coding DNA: TGTGCCAGCAGTCCTGATTGGTTGGCAGTTAGCTCCTACAATGAGCAGTTCTTC.

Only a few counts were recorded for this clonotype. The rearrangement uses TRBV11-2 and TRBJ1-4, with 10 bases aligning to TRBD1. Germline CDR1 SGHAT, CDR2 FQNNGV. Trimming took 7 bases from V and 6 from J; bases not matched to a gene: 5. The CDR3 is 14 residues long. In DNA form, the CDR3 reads TGTGCCAGCACCCAGGGACAGGGGTATGAAAAACTGTTTTTT. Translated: CASTQGQGYEKLFF. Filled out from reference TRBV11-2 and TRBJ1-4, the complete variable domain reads EAGVAQSPRYKIIEKRQSVAFWCNPISGHATLYWYQQILGQGPKLLIQFQNNGVVDDSQLPKDRFSAERLKGVDSTLKIQPAKLEDSAVYLCASTQGQGYEKLFFGSGTQLSVL.

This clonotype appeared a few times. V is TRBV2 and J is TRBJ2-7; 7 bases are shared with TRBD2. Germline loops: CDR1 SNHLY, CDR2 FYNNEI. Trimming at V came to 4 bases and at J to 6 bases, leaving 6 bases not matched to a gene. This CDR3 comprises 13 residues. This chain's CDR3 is CASSARTRGEQYF. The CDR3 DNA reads TGTGCCAGCAGTGCCCGGACTAGAGGCGAGCAGTACTTC.

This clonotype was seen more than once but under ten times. CDR3 nucleotide sequence: TGCGCCAGCAGCTCGCTCCCCCTCGGGGATACGCAGTATTTT. Protein sequence: CASSSLPLGDTQYF. V usage is TRBV5-1 and J usage is TRBJ2-3; D is unclear. The CDR3 length is 14 residues. The germline CDR1 and CDR2 sequences are SGHRS and YFSETQ. V lost 3 bases and J 6 bases, leaving 14 bases between the germline ends.

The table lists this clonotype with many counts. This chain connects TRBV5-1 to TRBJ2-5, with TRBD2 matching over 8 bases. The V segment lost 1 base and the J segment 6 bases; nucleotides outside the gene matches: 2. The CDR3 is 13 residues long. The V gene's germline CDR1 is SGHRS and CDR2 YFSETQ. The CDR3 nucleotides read TGCGCCAGCAGCTTGTCGGGAGGGCAGACCCAGTACTTC. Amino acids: CASSLSGGQTQYF.

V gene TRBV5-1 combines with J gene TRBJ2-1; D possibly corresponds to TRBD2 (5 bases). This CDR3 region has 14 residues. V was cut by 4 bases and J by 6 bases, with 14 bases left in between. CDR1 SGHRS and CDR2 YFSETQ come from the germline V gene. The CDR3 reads CASSRSPAANEQFF. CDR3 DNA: TGCGCCAGCAGCCGCTCCCCAGCGGCCAATGAGCAGTTCTTC.

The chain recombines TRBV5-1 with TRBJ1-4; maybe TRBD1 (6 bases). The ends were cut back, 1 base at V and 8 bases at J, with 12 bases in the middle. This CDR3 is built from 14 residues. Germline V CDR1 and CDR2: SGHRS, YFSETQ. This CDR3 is CASSLNRGKEKLFF. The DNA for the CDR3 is TGCGCCAGCAGCTTGAATAGGGGGAAGGAAAAACTGTTTTTT.

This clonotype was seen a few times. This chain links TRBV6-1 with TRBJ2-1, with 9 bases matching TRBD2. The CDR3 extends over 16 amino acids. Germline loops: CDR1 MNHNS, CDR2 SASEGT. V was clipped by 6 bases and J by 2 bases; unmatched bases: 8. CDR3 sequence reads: CASSPTSGITYNEQFF. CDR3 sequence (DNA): TGTGCCAGCAGCCCGACTAGCGGAATTACCTACAATGAGCAGTTCTTC.